This entry features one T cell receptor (beta chain) sequence. The data were produced by immunoSEQ multiplex PCR, yet TCRdb's version contains in-frame clones alone and is incomplete. The table has 200,000 to 250,000 clones, 88% seen once; the top ten hold about 10%. This sample was included in a study of Ad26.COV2.S vaccination and SARS-CoV-2 variants. Study context: Donor got 5x10^10 or 1x10^11 viral particles of Ad26.COV2.S.

Treatment here: about 20 received Ad26.COV2.S at low or high dose, single or two shots; about 5 received placebo; per-sample allocation not given. Sample collection was performed on day 63 after the first vaccine or placebo injection. As its vector, the vaccine had Ad26, which expressed Wuhan-strain SARS-CoV-2 spike. Germline CDR1 is ENHRY and CDR2 is SYGVKD. The CDR3 contains 14 residues. Trimming cost V 10 bases and J 0 bases; bases outside gene matches: 7. This rearrangement joins TRBV10-3 to TRBJ2-7; 9 bases match TRBD1. Here the sequenced sample was peripheral blood, taken in a trial of Ad26.COV2.S vaccine versus placebo. The clonotype originates from a person between 18 and 65 years old who received the Ad26.COV2.S COVID-19 vaccine or a placebo. This CDR3 reads CATSTGGPSYEQYF. In DNA, the CDR3 is TGTGCCACTTCAACAGGGGGCCCCTCCTACGAGCAGTACTTC.